The 31 T cell receptor beta chains in this list originate from one sample, sequenced in a study of a mutant IDH1 vaccine in newly diagnosed glioma. Time point denoted: baseline, week 1 (first vaccination visit). As to treatment: pre-vaccination baseline after standard-of-care therapy. Sequencing was performed with immunoSEQ multiplex PCR; in TCRdb, only in-frame clones are kept and a portion is missing. The table records 70,000 or so clones, around 83% of them present only once. The sample in question was peripheral blood mononuclear cells (PBMCs), obtained from a glioma patient treated with radiotherapy, temozolomide or both. All receptors come from a woman in her late teens or twenties with glioma. Some clones in this sample may be carry-over from other donors' samples.

The chain links TRBV7-6 to TRBJ2-7; possible D gene TRBD1, 6 bases. V dropped 2 bases and J dropped 4 bases, with 15 bases sitting between them. CDR3 length equals 15 residues. From germline, CDR1 is SGHVS and CDR2 FNYEAQ. The CDR3 nucleotides are TGTGCCAGCAGCTTAAATCCACAGGGACGATACGAGCAGTACTTC. This sequence encodes CASSLNPQGRYEQYF.

The chain joins TRBV2 to TRBJ1-3; D perhaps matches TRBD1 (5 bases). Deletions cut 3 bases from V and 3 bases from J, with 6 bases between. This CDR3 region has 13 residues. Germline V gene sequence: CDR1 SNHLY, CDR2 FYNNEI. The CDR3 bases are TGTGCCAGCAGTGAGGGGGGTGGAAACACCATATATTTT. This sequence encodes CASSEGGGNTIYF.

The CDR3 protein is CSVISRHTNYGYTF. CDR3 DNA: TGCAGCGTTATCAGTCGGCATACTAACTATGGCTACACCTTC. The V gene is TRBV29-1, the J gene TRBJ1-2; D remains ambiguous. The CDR3 covers 14 residues. Between the trimmed V and J ends, which lost 5 bases and 0 bases, there was a span of 13 bases. Germline CDR1 SQVTM, CDR2 ANQGSEA.

This clone was seen only once. The chain couples TRBV14 to TRBJ1-1; D might be TRBD1 (5 bases). The V end was cut by 4 bases, the J end by 1 base, with 10 bases between. This CDR3 contains 14 residues. Germline V gene sequence: CDR1 SGHDN, CDR2 FVKESK. The CDR3 coding sequence is TGTGCCAGCAGCCTCAACACAGGGAACACTGAAGCTTTCTTT. This gives the protein CASSLNTGNTEAFF.

This clone has only a few counts. The genes are TRBV4-1 and TRBJ1-1; 10 bases agree with TRBD1. This CDR3 comprises 14 residues. The germline V gene has CDR1 MGHRA and CDR2 YSYEKL. Trimming took 4 bases from V and 3 from J; bases not matched to a gene: 2. This chain's CDR3 is CASSPDRGDTEAFF. The CDR3 DNA is TGCGCCAGCAGCCCGGACAGGGGGGACACTGAAGCTTTCTTT.

The V and J genes are TRBV7-2 and TRBJ1-5; TRBD1 matches 7 bases. V was pared by 1 base and J by 1 base, with 4 bases of the junction left unmatched. Germline CDR1 is SGHTA and CDR2 is FQGNSA. The CDR3 is made up of 16 amino acids. The CDR3 coding sequence is TGTGCCAGCAGCTTAGGTGGGGGACAGAGCAATCAGCCCCAGCATTTT. This sequence encodes CASSLGGGQSNQPQHF.

This clone was picked up a small number of times. V and J are TRBV29-1 and TRBJ1-5; no clear D. V was shortened by 4 bases and J by 3 bases, with 7 bases between the two germline ends. From germline, CDR1 is SQVTM and CDR2 ANQGSEA. The CDR3 is made up of 12 amino acids. The CDR3 loop reads CSVGQNNQPQHF. For the CDR3, the DNA is TGCAGCGTTGGCCAGAACAATCAGCCCCAGCATTTT.

This chain uses TRBV14 with TRBJ2-5; 8 bases are a match to TRBD2. This CDR3 has 18 amino acids. V gave up 0 bases and J gave up 0 bases; unmatched junction bases: 9. Germline V gene data show CDR1 as SGHDN and CDR2 as FVKESK. For the CDR3, the DNA is TGTGCCAGCAGCCAAGACGGTCAGCGGGGGACGTACCAAGAGACCCAGTACTTC. Translation: CASSQDGQRGTYQETQYF.

The chain joins TRBV18 to TRBJ2-1; weak D call: TRBD1 (5 bases). V lost 1 base to trimming and J lost 7 bases, with 11 bases between them. The CDR3 spans 14 residues. Per germline, CDR1 KGHSH and CDR2 LQKENI. The CDR3 DNA sequence: TGTGCCAGCTCACCACTCAGTAGGGGTAATGAGCAGTTCTTC. It encodes CASSPLSRGNEQFF.

Note on this clone: The identical CDR3 is also encoded by other nucleotide sequences in the sample. J is TRBJ1-1 and V is TRBV5-1; D is unresolved. This CDR3 region has 14 residues. Trimming took 0 bases from V and 1 from J, leaving 7 bases between them. Germline CDR1 reads SGHRS; CDR2 reads YFSETQ. The CDR3 here is CASSLDAANTEAFF. The CDR3 DNA follows: TGCGCCAGCAGCTTGGATGCAGCGAACACTGAAGCTTTCTTT.

The V gene is TRBV6-1, the J gene TRBJ2-7, with TRBD1 matching over 7 bases. This CDR3 is 13 amino acids long. Germline V gene data show CDR1 as MNHNS and CDR2 as SASEGT. J was trimmed by 5 bases and V by 7 bases; bases with no gene match: 8. The CDR3 DNA reads as TGTGCCAGCATCTTGTACAGGGGACACGAGCAGTACTTC. Translation: CASILYRGHEQYF.

This rearrangement joins TRBV6-5 to TRBJ2-7; 11 bases agree with TRBD2. CDR1 is MNHEY, CDR2 SVGAGI, per germline. Unmatched junction bases numbered 8, after V lost 4 bases and J lost 3 bases. The CDR3 consists of 16 residues. CDR3 bases: TGTGCCAGCAGTTTGGCAGGGACTAGCGGTTACTACGAGCAGTACTTC. Translated, it gives CASSLAGTSGYYEQYF.

The rearrangement uses TRBV5-1 and TRBJ1-6; no definite D call. This CDR3 has 13 amino acids. V shed 4 bases and J shed 10 bases, with 12 bases lying between them. In germline, CDR1 is SGHRS, CDR2 YFSETQ. CDR3 bases: TGCGCCAGCAGCCTAGGGATTAGGTCACCCCTCCACTTT. It yields the protein CASSLGIRSPLHF.

The chain has TRBV29-1 and TRBJ1-1; no definite D call. This CDR3 has 11 residues. Looked up from germline, CDR1 is SQVTM and CDR2 is ANQGSEA. CDR3 sequence: CLGMENTEAFF. CDR3 sequence (DNA): TGCCTCGGGATGGAGAACACTGAAGCTTTCTTT.

This chain joins TRBV7-8 and TRBJ1-5; no clear D. In germline, CDR1 is SGHVS, CDR2 FQNEAQ. The CDR3 length is 16 residues. Trimming removed 4 bases from V and 0 bases from J, with 13 bases in between. For the CDR3, the DNA is TGTGCCAGCAGCTCCTTCCGGAGATATAGCAATCAGCCCCAGCATTTT. Amino acid sequence: CASSSFRRYSNQPQHF.

On this clone itself: Distinct nucleotide sequences in the sample also encode this CDR3. The chain carries TRBV7-8 and TRBJ1-1; no clear D. This CDR3 contains 11 residues. Germline V gene lookup returns CDR1 SGHVS and CDR2 FQNEAQ. V shed 3 bases and J shed 1 base, with 0 bases lying between them. CDR3 amino acids: CASSLNTEAFF. CDR3 DNA sequence: TGTGCCAGCAGCTTGAACACTGAAGCTTTCTTT.

The chain joins TRBV5-1 to TRBJ2-3; D uncertain. The CDR3 extends over 16 amino acids. Germline values: CDR1 SGHRS, CDR2 YFSETQ. V was pared by 2 bases and J by 2 bases, with 15 bases between. The CDR3 nucleotides are TGCGCCAGCAGCTTACCCACGGGTAGTTACACAGATACGCAGTATTTT. Translation gives CASSLPTGSYTDTQYF.

The chain carries TRBV7-9 and TRBJ2-3; TRBD1 might be the D (5 bases). Trimming cost V 5 bases and J 4 bases, with 25 bases left between them. CDR1 is SEHNR, CDR2 FQNEAQ, per germline (reference sequence). This CDR3 is 18 amino acids long. CDR3 DNA: TGTGCCAGCAGCCCAGGACACTCACGATCGATAGGCGCAGATACGCAGTATTTT. This encodes CASSPGHSRSIGADTQYF.

This rearrangement joins TRBV19 to TRBJ2-7, with 10 bases lining up with TRBD1. Germline-derived CDR1 and CDR2 are LNHDA and SQIVND (reference sequence). This CDR3 contains 15 residues. The junction had 4 bases not matched to a gene; V was cut back by 3 bases and J by 2 bases. The CDR3 DNA sequence: TGTGCCAGTAGTATTGGGACAGGGGATCCCTACGAGCAGTACTTC. This encodes CASSIGTGDPYEQYF.

The rearrangement uses TRBV30 and TRBJ2-3; no clear D gene. This CDR3 has 11 residues. Trimming removed 7 bases at V and 6 bases at J, with 11 bases between. In germline, CDR1 is GTSNPN, CDR2 SVGIG (reference sequence). The CDR3 spells CAFEAGDTQYF. In DNA form, the CDR3 reads TGTGCCTTTGAGGCCGGGGATACGCAGTATTTT.

The CDR3 sequence is CSVASRAPSGANVLTF. The CDR3 DNA sequence: TGCAGCGTTGCGAGCAGGGCCCCTTCTGGGGCCAACGTCCTGACTTTC. This chain uses TRBV29-1 with TRBJ2-6; a weak D match, TRBD1 (5 bases). The germline V gene has CDR1 SQVTM and CDR2 ANQGSEA. There are 16 residues in the CDR3. V lost 4 bases to trimming and J lost 1 base, with 14 bases between them.

V usage is TRBV19 and J usage is TRBJ2-3, with 7 bases fitting TRBD2. The CDR3 has 15 amino acids. The germline gives CDR1 LNHDA, CDR2 SQIVND (reference sequence). Trimming removed 6 bases from V and 2 bases from J; junction bases left unmatched: 8. CDR3 DNA: TGTGCCAGTAGATATTGGGCGGGGGACACAGATACGCAGTATTTT. Its protein product is CASRYWAGDTDTQYF. The full variable domain, completed using reference TRBV19 and TRBJ2-3, is DGGITQSPKYLFRKEGQNVTLSCEQNLNHDAMYWYRQDPGQGLRLIYYSQIVNDFQKGDIAEGYSVSREKKESFPLTVTSAQKNPTAFYLCASRYWAGDTDTQYFGPGTRLTVL.

This sequence joins TRBV5-1 and TRBJ2-7, with 8 bases lining up with TRBD2. V shed 4 bases, J shed 5 bases, and the junction held 8 bases outside the gene matches. This CDR3 spans 14 amino acids. Germline V gene sequence: CDR1 SGHRS, CDR2 YFSETQ. The CDR3 sequence: CASSDPGGPHEQYF. CDR3 nucleotide sequence: TGCGCCAGCAGCGATCCGGGAGGGCCCCACGAGCAGTACTTC.

The chain employs TRBV25-1 and TRBJ1-6, with D maybe TRBD1 (6 bases). The CDR3 contains 15 residues. Germline CDR1 MGHDK, CDR2 SYGVNS. Trimming left V 1 base short and J 10 bases short, with 14 bases between. The CDR3 coding sequence is TGTGCCAGCAGTGAATTAACGGGGGCAGGGTCACCCCTCCACTTT. Translation: CASSELTGAGSPLHF.

The chain joins TRBV5-1 to TRBJ2-1; 8 nucleotides align to TRBD1. Germline CDR1 SGHRS, CDR2 YFSETQ. This CDR3 is 14 amino acids long. V was clipped by 4 bases and J by 7 bases; unmatched bases: 7. The chain's CDR3 is CASSPRTGLNEQFF. CDR3 nucleotides: TGCGCCAGCAGCCCTCGGACAGGGTTGAATGAGCAGTTCTTC.

The chain carries TRBV19 and TRBJ2-3, with D maybe TRBD1 (6 bases). This CDR3 has 17 amino acids. Trimming shortened V by 5 bases and J by 2 bases, and 20 bases separated the two germline ends. Germline lookup yields CDR1 LNHDA and CDR2 SQIVND (reference sequence). This CDR3 is CASSGSGESRTTDTQYF. The CDR3 nucleotides are TGTGCCAGTAGTGGTTCAGGGGAGAGTAGGACCACAGATACGCAGTATTTT. Variable domain in full (rest from reference TRBV19 and TRBJ2-3): DGGITQSPKYLFRKEGQNVTLSCEQNLNHDAMYWYRQDPGQGLRLIYYSQIVNDFQKGDIAEGYSVSREKKESFPLTVTSAQKNPTAFYLCASSGSGESRTTDTQYFGPGTRLTVL.

By sample share, this clone is large. The chain combines TRBV4-2 with TRBJ1-2; 7 positions agree with TRBD1. J was trimmed by 8 bases and V by 0 bases; bases with no gene match: 12. The germline CDR1 and CDR2 sequences are LGHNA and YNFKEQ. The CDR3 spans 16 residues. The CDR3 here is CASSQERFTGDNGYTF. The CDR3 DNA follows: TGTGCCAGCAGCCAAGAGCGGTTTACAGGGGATAACGGCTACACCTTC.

The J gene is TRBJ2-1, the V gene TRBV27, with TRBD1 as a possible D gene (7 bases). The CDR3 consists of 13 residues. Trimming removed 6 bases from V and 6 bases from J, with 12 bases in between. The V gene's germline CDR1 is MNHEY and CDR2 SMNVEV (reference sequence). The CDR3 loop is CASRRQGGNEQFF. CDR3 nucleotides: TGTGCCAGCAGGCGACAGGGAGGCAATGAGCAGTTCTTC.

This clone was found a few times. The chain is built from TRBV30 and TRBJ2-2; no firm D call. The V and J ends lost 0 bases and 3 bases respectively, with 14 bases between them. Per the germline V gene, CDR1 is GTSNPN and CDR2 is SVGIG (reference sequence). CDR3 length: 16 residues. The DNA for the CDR3 is TGTGCCTGGAGTGTACTCCGGCCATCTTACACCGGGGAGCTGTTTTTT. Residues: CAWSVLRPSYTGELFF.

The chain employs TRBV6-1 and TRBJ1-4; tentatively, D is TRBD1 (6 bases). The CDR3 contains 16 residues. Trimming took off 1 base at V and 7 bases at J, with 16 bases between the two ends. Germline V gene lookup returns CDR1 MNHNS and CDR2 SASEGT. The CDR3 sequence is CASSEEVGGPAEKLFF. In DNA form, the CDR3 reads TGTGCCAGCAGTGAAGAGGTAGGGGGGCCAGCTGAAAAACTGTTTTTT.

CDR3 DNA: TGTGCCAGTAGTATAGGGGGGCGCAGGACTGAAGCTTTCTTT. The encoded protein is CASSIGGRRTEAFF. This chain uses TRBV19 with TRBJ1-1; tentative D call: TRBD1 (6 bases). Trimming cost V 1 base and J 5 bases, with 11 bases left between them. CDR3 length: 14 amino acids. Germline assignment: CDR1 LNHDA and CDR2 SQIVND (reference sequence).